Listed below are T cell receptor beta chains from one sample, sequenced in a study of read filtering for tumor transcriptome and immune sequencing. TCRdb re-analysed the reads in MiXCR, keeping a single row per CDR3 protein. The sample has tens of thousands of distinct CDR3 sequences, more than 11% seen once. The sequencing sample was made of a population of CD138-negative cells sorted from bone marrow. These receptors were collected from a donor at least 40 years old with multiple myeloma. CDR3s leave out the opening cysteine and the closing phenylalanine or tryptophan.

CDR3 protein: AWDGQGKNTEAF
V gene: TRBV30
CDR3 length: 12

CDR3 protein: ASSTHRGNTEAF
V gene: TRBV12-3/TRBV12-4
CDR3 length: 12

CDR3 protein: ASSGNREAKNIQY
V gene: TRBV2
CDR3 length: 13

CDR3 protein: ASSERDWVGLETQY
V gene: TRBV2
CDR3 length: 14

CDR3 protein: ATKVGRGTQETQY
V gene: TRBV6-1
CDR3 length: 13

CDR3 protein: ASSASGMFDEQF
V gene: TRBV2
CDR3 length: 12

CDR3 protein: ASSDGVAGDYNEQF
V gene: TRBV6-5
CDR3 length: 14

CDR3 protein: ASGLGSGQGFSIHTEAF
V gene: TRBV12-5
CDR3 length: 17

CDR3 protein: ASSFPRTANTEAF
V gene: TRBV7-9
CDR3 length: 13

CDR3 protein: ASSPGQGVHEQY
V gene: TRBV6-2/TRBV6-3
CDR3 length: 12

CDR3 protein: SARGGTGARRGNQPQH
V gene: TRBV20-1
CDR3 length: 16

CDR3 protein: SPRRTTNNEQF
V gene: TRBV20-1
CDR3 length: 11

CDR3 protein: SVNRQGDTGELF
V gene: TRBV29-1
CDR3 length: 12

CDR3 protein: ASSPKFGSPLH
V gene: TRBV12-3/TRBV12-4
CDR3 length: 11

CDR3 protein: ASSQDTGGEYSGNTIY
V gene: TRBV7-9
CDR3 length: 16

CDR3 protein: SVGAAVNTEAF
V gene: TRBV29-1
CDR3 length: 11

CDR3 protein: ASSQDRGGVEQF
V gene: TRBV4-2
CDR3 length: 12

CDR3 protein: ASSLVARGPTDTQY
V gene: TRBV5-1
CDR3 length: 14

CDR3 protein: ASSVGTSTDTQY
V gene: TRBV2
CDR3 length: 12

CDR3 protein: ASTTGFSDTQY
V gene: TRBV27
CDR3 length: 11

CDR3 protein: SVAGDGQGSYNEQF
V gene: TRBV29-1
CDR3 length: 14

CDR3 protein: SARLAGGLGNEQF
V gene: TRBV20-1
CDR3 length: 13

CDR3 protein: ASEREWGDTQY
V gene: TRBV7-3
CDR3 length: 11

CDR3 protein: ASSTGPSRLTDTQY
V gene: TRBV3-1
CDR3 length: 14

CDR3 protein: ASSEAAGTDTQY
V gene: TRBV11-2
CDR3 length: 12

CDR3 protein: ASSQDGQVAGGSYNEQF
V gene: TRBV4-2
CDR3 length: 17

CDR3 protein: AGSQNLGGSYNEQF
V gene: TRBV4-1
CDR3 length: 14

CDR3 protein: ASRTFAGGVLNEQF
V gene: TRBV6-1
CDR3 length: 14

CDR3 protein: ASRPTSGRTHEQY
V gene: TRBV28
CDR3 length: 13

CDR3 protein: SAPDMSSYNEQF
V gene: TRBV20-1
CDR3 length: 12

CDR3 protein: ASSVSSGSTYEQY
V gene: TRBV9
CDR3 length: 13

CDR3 protein: AWSVGPVAGGHNEQF
V gene: TRBV30
CDR3 length: 15

CDR3 protein: ASSVAGGAGEQY
V gene: TRBV5-1
CDR3 length: 12

CDR3 protein: SARTSGRRYEQY
V gene: TRBV20-1
CDR3 length: 12

CDR3 protein: ASSLAANEAQY
V gene: TRBV7-9
CDR3 length: 11

CDR3 protein: ASSLLGPPNTGELF
V gene: TRBV28
CDR3 length: 14

CDR3 protein: ACKRDYEQY
V gene: TRBV30
CDR3 length: 9

CDR3 protein: ASSPLAGAYEQY
V gene: TRBV5-1
CDR3 length: 12

CDR3 protein: ASIPPLAGGNTDTQY
V gene: TRBV28
CDR3 length: 15

CDR3 protein: ATSEYRGGEQF
V gene: TRBV24-1
CDR3 length: 11

CDR3 protein: ASSLFVTDTQY
V gene: TRBV5-1
CDR3 length: 11

CDR3 protein: ASSESAGGPDEQF
V gene: TRBV27
CDR3 length: 13

CDR3 protein: ASSQTSGSGELF
V gene: TRBV3-1
CDR3 length: 12

CDR3 protein: ASSPRGIASGSRGETQY
V gene: TRBV5-1
CDR3 length: 17

CDR3 protein: ASSLAPPEDRAYEQY
V gene: TRBV7-8
CDR3 length: 15

CDR3 protein: ASYSGTGYNQPQH
V gene: TRBV28
CDR3 length: 13

CDR3 protein: ASSYTGTSGTDTQY
V gene: TRBV5-1
CDR3 length: 14

CDR3 protein: SVGTGSQPQH
V gene: TRBV29-1
CDR3 length: 10

CDR3 protein: ASSFQGTYEQY
V gene: TRBV13
CDR3 length: 11

CDR3 protein: ASSPGTRSGRKPQH
V gene: TRBV28
CDR3 length: 14

CDR3 protein: ASSQDGLAGVVEQY
V gene: TRBV4-2
CDR3 length: 14

CDR3 protein: ASRPGLADTQY
V gene: TRBV27
CDR3 length: 11

CDR3 protein: AWSVLGGADTQY
V gene: TRBV30
CDR3 length: 12

CDR3 protein: ASSFDHYSYEQY
V gene: TRBV7-2
CDR3 length: 12

CDR3 protein: ASSYDGDTQY
V gene: TRBV6-5
CDR3 length: 10

CDR3 protein: ASSRHRDGMAEAF
V gene: TRBV28
CDR3 length: 13

CDR3 protein: ASSSDGTRGTEAF
V gene: TRBV7-9
CDR3 length: 13

CDR3 protein: ASSQGLAGGPRF
V gene: TRBV3-1
CDR3 length: 12

CDR3 protein: ASSSTGQGSFQPQH
V gene: TRBV28
CDR3 length: 14